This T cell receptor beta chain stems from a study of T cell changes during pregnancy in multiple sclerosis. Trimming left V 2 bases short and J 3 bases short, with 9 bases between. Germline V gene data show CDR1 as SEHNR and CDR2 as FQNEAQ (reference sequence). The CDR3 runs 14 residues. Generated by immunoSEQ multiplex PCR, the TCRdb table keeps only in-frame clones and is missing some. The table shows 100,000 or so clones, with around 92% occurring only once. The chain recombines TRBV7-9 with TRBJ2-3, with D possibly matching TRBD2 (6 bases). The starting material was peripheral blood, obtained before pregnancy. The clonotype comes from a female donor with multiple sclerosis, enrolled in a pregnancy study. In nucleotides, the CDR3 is TGTGCCAGCAGCTTATCCAGCGGGACAGATACGCAGTATTTT. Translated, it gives CASSLSSGTDTQYF.